The 25 T cell receptor beta chains below come from one sample, sequenced in a study of CD8 T cells in ankylosing spondylitis. Each CDR3 protein is one row after TCRdb ran MiXCR on the 5' RACE reads. The sample holds 200,000 to 250,000 distinct CDR3 sequences, roughly 10% seen once. Sequencing was carried out using blood, either unsorted or a sorted T cell fraction (not recorded which). These receptors originate from a male donor with ankylosing spondylitis or in good health (not recorded which).

In this sample, this clonotype turned up a few times. The chain is built from TRBV4-2 and TRBJ1-1; TRBD1 might be the D (5 bases). Germline CDR1 and CDR2: LGHNA and YNFKEQ. The V end lost 3 bases, the J end lost 1 base, and 12 bases lay between the germline ends. The length of the CDR3 is 15 residues. CDR3 region: CASSQPDGGNTEAFF. DNA for the CDR3: TGTGCCAGCAGCCAGCCAGACGGGGGGAACACTGAAGCTTTCTTT.

This clonotype was recorded a few times. The chain joins TRBV24-1 to TRBJ2-5, with 8 positions matching TRBD1. CDR1 is KGHDR, CDR2 SFDVKD, per germline. The J segment lost 1 base and the V segment lost 10 bases, leaving 4 bases of the junction unmatched. This CDR3 has 13 residues. CDR3 in amino acids: CATQGQGQETQYF. The CDR3 nucleotides read TGTGCCACTCAAGGACAGGGCCAAGAGACCCAGTACTTC.

The V gene is TRBV7-8, the J gene TRBJ2-3; D unresolved. This CDR3 contains 15 residues. The V and J ends lost 1 base and 6 bases respectively, with 14 bases between them. Germline V CDR1 and CDR2: SGHVS, FQNEAQ. The CDR3 sequence: CASSLVRIGPDTQYF. CDR3 in DNA: TGTGCCAGCAGCTTAGTAAGAATCGGCCCGGATACGCAGTATTTT.

This clonotype was seen ten or more times. CDR3 protein: CASSLASTSGSNEQFF. The CDR3 DNA sequence: TGCGCCAGCAGCTTGGCGTCGACTAGCGGGAGCAATGAGCAGTTCTTC. The rearrangement uses TRBV5-1 and TRBJ2-1; 12 bases map to TRBD2. The CDR3 has 16 amino acids. Trimming removed 0 bases from V and 6 bases from J; junction bases left unmatched: 4. Germline CDR1 is SGHRS and CDR2 is YFSETQ.

About this clonotype: At one end the junction does not follow the germline gene, possibly because of a read error. The chain joins TRBV4-2 to TRBJ2-5; TRBD2 matches 8 bases. Germline assignment: CDR1 LGHNA and CDR2 YNFKEQ. This CDR3 spans 18 amino acids. The CDR3 spells CVSSQEYGGGPHQETQYF. As DNA, the CDR3 is TGTGTCAGCAGCCAAGAATATGGCGGGGGGCCCCACCAAGAGACCCAGTACTTC.

This clonotype has a count of ten or more. This sequence joins TRBV4-1 and TRBJ2-5, with 14 bases fitting TRBD2. The CDR3 runs 19 residues. In germline, CDR1 is MGHRA, CDR2 YSYEKL. V was clipped by 0 bases and J by 5 bases; unmatched bases: 11. Written as DNA, the CDR3 is TGCGCCAGCAGCCAAGATCTGACTAGCGGGAGGGCATTCCCTGAGACCCAGTACTTC. Its translation is CASSQDLTSGRAFPETQYF.

This clonotype has a count of ten or more. V usage is TRBV7-2 and J usage is TRBJ2-1, with D perhaps matching TRBD2 (5 bases). V lost 5 bases and J 12 bases, leaving 14 bases between the germline ends. Germline-derived CDR1 and CDR2 are SGHTA and FQGNSA. This CDR3 has 12 amino acids. The CDR3 DNA reads as TGTGCCAGCAGCCCTTCCCGGGATGCGCAGTTCTTC. It codes for CASSPSRDAQFF.

This clonotype showed up many times. This rearrangement joins TRBV29-1 to TRBJ1-2; TRBD1 matches 7 bases. The CDR3 sequence is 14 residues long. Germline-derived CDR1 and CDR2 are SQVTM and ANQGSEA. V lost 4 bases and J lost 0; bases outside the gene matches: 5. CDR3 protein: CSVVGQYSNYGYTF. The CDR3 DNA is TGCAGCGTTGTGGGACAGTACTCTAACTATGGCTACACCTTC.

This clonotype was counted ten times or more. The V and J genes are TRBV6-2 or TRBV6-3 and TRBJ1-2; 11 positions match TRBD1. Trimming removed 2 bases from V and 4 bases from J; junction bases left unmatched: 18. The CDR3 runs 20 residues. CDR1 is MNHEY, CDR2 SVGEGT, per germline. CDR3 in DNA: TGTGCCAGCAGTTACACTGCCGGGACAGGGGGAATCGGCGATCTCTATGGCTACACCTTC. Translation: CASSYTAGTGGIGDLYGYTF.

The chain uses TRBV7-7 and TRBJ2-5, with D maybe TRBD2 (6 bases). The CDR3 consists of 16 residues. The V end was cut by 5 bases, the J end by 1 base, with 17 bases between. Germline CDR1 is SSHAT and CDR2 is FNYEAQ (reference sequence). CDR3 loop: CASSPWGSGPQETQYF. The CDR3 nucleotides are TGTGCCAGCAGCCCCTGGGGTAGCGGACCCCAAGAGACCCAGTACTTC.

In its sample, this clonotype was seen many times. The chain is built from TRBV6-6 and TRBJ1-2, with D perhaps matching TRBD1 (6 bases). Germline loops: CDR1 MNHNY, CDR2 SVGAGI (reference sequence). With 5 bases removed from V and 4 bases from J, the gap between germline ends came to 8 bases. The CDR3 runs to 12 residues. CDR3 residues: CASSTGIYGYTF. CDR3 DNA: TGTGCCAGCAGTACAGGGATCTATGGCTACACCTTC.

The sample holds many counts of this clonotype. The chain has TRBV6-1 and TRBJ2-4, with D unclear. This CDR3 contains 11 residues. V gave up 3 bases and J gave up 10 bases, with 7 bases separating them. Per the germline V gene, CDR1 is MNHNS and CDR2 is SASEGT. CDR3 amino acids: CASSEGYIQYF. CDR3 bases: TGTGCCAGCAGTGAGGGGTATATTCAGTACTTC.

This clonotype was seen only a few times. The V and J genes are TRBV7-2 and TRBJ1-1; D not resolved. Deletions cut 3 bases from V and 7 bases from J, with 12 bases between. CDR1 and CDR2 from the germline V gene are SGHTA and FQGNSA. The length of the CDR3 is 13 residues. CDR3 coding DNA: TGTGCCAGCAGCTTTTGGAGGGTTAATGAAGCTTTCTTT. Translating it yields CASSFWRVNEAFF.

Regarding this clonotype: A much larger clone is a single base away; this may be a read error. The V and J genes are TRBV20-1 and TRBJ1-2; TRBD1 matches 7 bases. Germline V gene data show CDR1 as DFQATT and CDR2 as SNEGSKA (reference sequence). This CDR3 is built from 19 residues. The CDR3 DNA sequence: TGCTGTGCTAGGAGCAGATATTCGGAGGACAGGAGATCTATGGGGGGCTACACCTTC. It encodes CCARSRYSEDRRSMGGYTF.

This clonotype has a count of ten or more. V and J are TRBV20-1 and TRBJ2-3, with 8 positions matching TRBD2. After removal of 2 bases from V and 5 bases from J, the junction contained 12 bases not matched to a gene. Germline assignment: CDR1 DFQATT and CDR2 SNEGSKA (reference sequence). This CDR3 is 16 amino acids long. The CDR3 region has the DNA TGCAGTGCTAGAAATCGGGAGGGCCGAATAATAGATACGCAGTATTTT. Translating it yields CSARNREGRIIDTQYF.

To note about this clonotype: In this CDR3 the conserved last residue, phenylalanine or tryptophan, is missing, so a read error is likely. The DNA is omitted, as the CDR3 cannot be located on it reliably, and the CDR3 follows TCRdb's listing. The genes are TRBV4-1 and TRBJ2-3; TRBD1, the table's D call, was not compared with the DNA. Germline loops: CDR1 MGHRA, CDR2 YSYEKL. The CDR3 is made up of 20 amino acids, end residues included. The chain's CDR3 is CASSQEGGRDRATYEQYFGP.

This clonotype was recorded a few times. The chain has TRBV5-1 and TRBJ2-3; 7 positions match TRBD1. The CDR3 runs 16 residues. V gave up 2 bases and J gave up 1 base; unmatched junction bases: 7. Germline V lookup: CDR1 SGHRS, CDR2 YFSETQ. CDR3 in amino acids: CASSLYTGAGTDTQYF. The CDR3 DNA reads TGCGCCAGCAGCTTATATACAGGGGCTGGCACAGATACGCAGTATTTT.

V usage is TRBV7-2 and J usage is TRBJ1-2; D is undetermined. V lost 1 base, J lost 3 bases, and 6 bases lay in between. Germline V gene lookup returns CDR1 SGHTA and CDR2 FQGNSA. The CDR3 is made up of 13 amino acids. In DNA, the CDR3 is TGTGCCAGCAGCTTAGTGGGCCACTATGGCTACACCTTC. Translating it yields CASSLVGHYGYTF.

Ten or more counts support this clonotype. This chain links TRBV5-1 with TRBJ1-6, with 11 bases identical to TRBD1. The germline gives CDR1 SGHRS, CDR2 YFSETQ. The V segment lost 8 bases and the J segment 9 bases; nucleotides outside the gene matches: 7. The CDR3 sequence is 14 residues long. CDR3 in DNA: TGCGCCAGTACTCCGGGACAGGGGGTTTCACCCCTCCACTTT. Amino acids: CASTPGQGVSPLHF.

The table lists this clonotype with many counts. The chain joins TRBV5-1 to TRBJ2-1; 8 nucleotides line up with TRBD2. The CDR3 contains 14 residues. With V trimmed by 0 bases and J by 9 bases, 5 bases remained unmatched. Germline CDR1 and CDR2: SGHRS and YFSETQ. CDR3 in amino acids: CASSLAAGGGEQFF. CDR3 bases: TGCGCCAGCAGCTTGGCCGCGGGAGGCGGTGAGCAGTTCTTC.

This clonotype was seen ten or more times. This sequence joins TRBV20-1 and TRBJ2-7; D possibly corresponds to TRBD1 (6 bases). V gave up 3 bases and J gave up 4 bases, with 13 bases separating them. Germline lookup yields CDR1 DFQATT and CDR2 SNEGSKA (reference sequence). This CDR3 comprises 13 residues. DNA of the CDR3: TGCAGTGCTAGCCCCCCAGGGGTGTACGAGCAGTACTTC. It codes for CSASPPGVYEQYF.

This clonotype was seen repeatedly, ten times or more. This sequence joins TRBV20-1 and TRBJ2-7, with 7 nucleotides matching TRBD2. The V gene's germline CDR1 is DFQATT and CDR2 SNEGSKA (reference sequence). CDR3 length: 12 amino acids. The trim removed 3 bases at V and 6 bases at J, leaving 5 bases unmatched. CDR3 loop: CSASGRIREQYF. CDR3 coding DNA: TGCAGTGCTAGCGGGAGGATTCGCGAGCAGTACTTC.

This clonotype was seen more than once but under ten times. The rearrangement uses TRBV7-2 and TRBJ1-4, with D perhaps TRBD1 (6 bases). V shed 4 bases and J shed 5 bases, with 17 bases lying between them. The germline CDR1 and CDR2 sequences are SGHTA and FQGNSA. The CDR3 has 16 residues. CDR3 residues: CASSSYSGARNEKLFF. The CDR3 bases are TGTGCCAGCAGCTCCTACTCAGGGGCTCGGAATGAAAAACTGTTTTTT.

There are many counts of this clonotype. The J gene is TRBJ2-1, the V gene TRBV12-3 or TRBV12-4; TRBD2 agrees at 11 bases. The CDR3 length is 17 residues. The V segment lost 6 bases and the J segment 7 bases; nucleotides outside the gene matches: 14. CDR3 amino acids: CASRLWENSGRGNEQFF. The CDR3 DNA reads TGTGCCAGCAGATTATGGGAGAATAGCGGGAGGGGTAATGAGCAGTTCTTC.

This clonotype appeared a few times. The chain links TRBV3-1 to TRBJ2-1, with 8 bases identical to TRBD2. This CDR3 spans 15 amino acids. Germline CDR1 is LGHDT and CDR2 is YNNKEL (reference sequence). The trim removed 2 bases at V and 5 bases at J, leaving 5 bases unmatched. The CDR3: CASSQSSGSNNEQFF. The DNA for the CDR3 is TGTGCCAGCAGCCAATCTAGCGGGTCCAACAATGAGCAGTTCTTC.